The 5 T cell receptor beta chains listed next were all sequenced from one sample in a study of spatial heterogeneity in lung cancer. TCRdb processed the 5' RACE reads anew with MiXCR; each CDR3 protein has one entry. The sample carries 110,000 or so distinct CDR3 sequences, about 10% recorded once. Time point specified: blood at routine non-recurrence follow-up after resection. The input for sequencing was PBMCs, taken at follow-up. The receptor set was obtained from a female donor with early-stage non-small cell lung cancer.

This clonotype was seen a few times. As DNA, the CDR3 is TGTGCCAGCACCCATCTTAGCGGGCCCAGCTCCTACAATGAGCAGTTCTTC. Its translation is CASTHLSGPSSYNEQFF. The chain has TRBV21-1 and TRBJ2-1; the D call TRBD2 from the table was never checked on the DNA. TRBV21-1 has pseudogene status. The CDR3 has 17 amino acids.

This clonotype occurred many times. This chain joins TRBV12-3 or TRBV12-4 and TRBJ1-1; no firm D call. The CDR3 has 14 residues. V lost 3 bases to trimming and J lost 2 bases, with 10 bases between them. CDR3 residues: CASSFGGPNTEAFF. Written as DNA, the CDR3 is TGTGCCAGCAGTTTTGGAGGACCCAACACTGAAGCTTTCTTT.

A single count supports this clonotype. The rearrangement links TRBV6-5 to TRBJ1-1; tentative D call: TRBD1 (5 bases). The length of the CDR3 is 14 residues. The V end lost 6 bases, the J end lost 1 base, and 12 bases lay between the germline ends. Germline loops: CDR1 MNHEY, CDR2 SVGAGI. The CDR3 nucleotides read TGTGCCAGCAGAACCCCAGGGAGGAACACTGAAGCTTTCTTT. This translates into CASRTPGRNTEAFF.

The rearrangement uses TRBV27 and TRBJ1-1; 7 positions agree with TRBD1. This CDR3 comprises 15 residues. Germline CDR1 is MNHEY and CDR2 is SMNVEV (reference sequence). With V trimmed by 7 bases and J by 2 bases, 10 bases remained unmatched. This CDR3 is CASTTTGAGNTEAFF. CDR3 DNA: TGTGCCAGCACTACAACAGGGGCGGGAAACACTGAAGCTTTCTTT.

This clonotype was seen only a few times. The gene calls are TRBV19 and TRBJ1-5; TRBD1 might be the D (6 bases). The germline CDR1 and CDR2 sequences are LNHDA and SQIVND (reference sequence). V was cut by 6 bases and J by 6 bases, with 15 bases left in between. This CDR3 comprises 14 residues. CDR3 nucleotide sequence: TGTGCCAGTAGCCTGGGGGGGGCAGGTCAGCCCCAGCATTTT. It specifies CASSLGGAGQPQHF.